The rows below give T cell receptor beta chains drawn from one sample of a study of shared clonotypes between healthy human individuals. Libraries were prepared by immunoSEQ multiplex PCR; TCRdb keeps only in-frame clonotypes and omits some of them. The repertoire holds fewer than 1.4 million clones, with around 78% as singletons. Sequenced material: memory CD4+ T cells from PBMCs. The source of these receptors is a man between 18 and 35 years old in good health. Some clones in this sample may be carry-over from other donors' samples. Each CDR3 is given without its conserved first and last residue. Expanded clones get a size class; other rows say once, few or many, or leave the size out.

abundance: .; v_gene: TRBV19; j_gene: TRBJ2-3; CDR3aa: ASSPRRTSTDTQY
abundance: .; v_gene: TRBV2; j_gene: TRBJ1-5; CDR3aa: ASSGRARDQPQH
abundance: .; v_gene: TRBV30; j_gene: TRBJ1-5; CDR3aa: AWSPGQLNQPQH
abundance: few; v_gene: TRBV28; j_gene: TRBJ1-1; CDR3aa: ASSLTGRRGRNTEAF
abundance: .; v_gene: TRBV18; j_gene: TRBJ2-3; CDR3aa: ASSPKLDSPKY
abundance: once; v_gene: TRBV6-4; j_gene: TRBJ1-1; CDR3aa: ASSVSGQGNTEAF
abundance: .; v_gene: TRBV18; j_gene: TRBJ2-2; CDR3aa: ASSRGTANTGELF
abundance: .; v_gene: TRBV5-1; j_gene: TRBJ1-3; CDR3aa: ASSLTGAENTIY
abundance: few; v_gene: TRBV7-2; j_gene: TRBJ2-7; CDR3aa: ASSQGLADYYEQY
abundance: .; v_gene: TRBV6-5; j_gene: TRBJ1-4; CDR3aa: ASSYSRPWLNEKLF
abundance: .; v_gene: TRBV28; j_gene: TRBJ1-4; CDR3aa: ASSGTGGREKLF
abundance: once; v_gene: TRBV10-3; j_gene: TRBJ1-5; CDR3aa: AIRGTGDSNQPQH
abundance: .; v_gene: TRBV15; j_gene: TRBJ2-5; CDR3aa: ATSKGARETQY
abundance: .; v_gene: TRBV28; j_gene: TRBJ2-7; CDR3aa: ASSLPGGAYEQY
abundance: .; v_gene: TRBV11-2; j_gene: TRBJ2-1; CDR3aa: ASSASSGSKF
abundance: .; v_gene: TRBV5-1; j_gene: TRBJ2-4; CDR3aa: ASSFQGDMKNIQY